This T cell receptor (beta chain) was captured by sequencing in a study of OX40 agonist ivuxolimab in advanced cancers. About the research overall: One hepatocellular carcinoma and a couple of cutaneous melanoma patients partially responded.

The CDR3 totals 13 residues. Germline loops: CDR1 MNHEY, CDR2 SMNVEV (reference sequence). V dropped 7 bases and J dropped 6; count of bases not matched to a gene: 8. TCRdb's table, derived via immunoSEQ multiplex PCR, lists solely in-frame clones and lacks some. Of tens of thousands of clones listed, 65% to 90% are singletons. A note on this clone: What it recognizes is unknown.

Study results and limitations: Among the lowest peripheral clonal expansion occurred in 0.1-3.0 mg/kg partial responders. The study did not work out the antigen specificity of the expanded peripheral T cells.

The genes are TRBV27 and TRBJ2-7; 8 positions match TRBD2. Here the sequenced sample was CD4+ or CD8+ T cells sorted from blood, taken in a trial of the OX40 agonist ivuxolimab. The receptor's source is an adult with an advanced solid tumor such as melanoma, head and neck, liver or kidney cancer. The DNA for the CDR3 is TGTGCCAGCACCCCCGGGGGGGCTGGCGAGCAGTACTTC. Protein product: CASTPGGAGEQYF.